This T cell receptor (beta chain) was captured by sequencing in a study of blood T cell repertoires in COVID-19. Study-wide background: Donors in the United States, Italy and Spain gave samples during acute or convalescent COVID-19.

V was pared by 7 bases and J by 5 bases, with 15 bases of the junction left unmatched. CDR3 length: 16 amino acids. From germline, CDR1 is MNHNY and CDR2 SVGAGI (reference sequence). As processed by the authors: Reference gene primer amplification gave estimated nucleated cell counts. Method: immunoSEQ multiplex PCR; TCRdb's copy keeps in-frame clones and lacks some. V, J and clone size reflect that table, while D and trimming were determined from the DNA. The sample contains approximately 230,000 clones, about 91% of which appear only once. The V gene is TRBV6-6, the J gene TRBJ1-2; TRBD1 agrees at 8 bases. The receptor was isolated from a man at least 80 years old with acute or convalescent COVID-19. Sequenced material: peripheral blood. The CDR3 bases are TGTGCCAGCACCCAAAGGAGGAGACAGGGGCTTTATGGCTACACCTTC. This sequence encodes CASTQRRRQGLYGYTF.